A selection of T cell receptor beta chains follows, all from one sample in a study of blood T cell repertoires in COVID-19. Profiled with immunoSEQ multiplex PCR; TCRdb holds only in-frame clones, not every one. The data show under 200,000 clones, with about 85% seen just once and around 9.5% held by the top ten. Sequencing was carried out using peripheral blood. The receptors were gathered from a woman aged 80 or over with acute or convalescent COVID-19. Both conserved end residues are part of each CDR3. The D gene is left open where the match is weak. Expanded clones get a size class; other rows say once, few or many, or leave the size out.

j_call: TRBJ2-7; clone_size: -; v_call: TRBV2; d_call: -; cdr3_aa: CASSDTYYEQYF; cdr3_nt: TGTGCCAGCAGTGACACATACTACGAGCAGTACTTC
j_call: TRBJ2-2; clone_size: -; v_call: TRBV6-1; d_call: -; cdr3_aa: CASSEGLTGELFF; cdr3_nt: TGTGCCAGCAGTGAAGGGCTGACCGGGGAGCTGTTTTTT
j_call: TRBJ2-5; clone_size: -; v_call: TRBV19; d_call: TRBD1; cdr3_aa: CASSIGTGVGETQYF; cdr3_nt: TGTGCCAGTAGTATCGGGACAGGGGTAGGAGAGACCCAGTACTTC
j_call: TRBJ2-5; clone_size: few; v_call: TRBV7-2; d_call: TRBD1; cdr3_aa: CASSLGAGGQETQYF; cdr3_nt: TGTGCCAGCAGCTTAGGTGCAGGGGGCCAAGAGACCCAGTACTTC
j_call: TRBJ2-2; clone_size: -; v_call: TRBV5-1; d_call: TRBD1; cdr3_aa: CASSAPTGASGELFF; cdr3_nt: TGCGCCAGCAGCGCGCCGACAGGGGCGAGCGGGGAGCTGTTTTTT
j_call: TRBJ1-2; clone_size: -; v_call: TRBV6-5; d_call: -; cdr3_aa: CASSYDSYGYTF; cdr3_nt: TGTGCCAGCAGTTACGACAGCTATGGCTACACCTTC
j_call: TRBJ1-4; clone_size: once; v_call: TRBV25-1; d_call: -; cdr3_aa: CASSVGGATNEKLFF; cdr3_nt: TGTGCCAGCAGTGTCGGGGGGGCCACTAATGAAAAACTGTTTTTT
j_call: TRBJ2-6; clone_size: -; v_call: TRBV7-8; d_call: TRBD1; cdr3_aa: CASSPRGGREISGANVLTF; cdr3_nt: TGTGCCAGCAGCCCTCGAGGGGGCAGGGAAATCTCTGGGGCCAACGTCCTGACTTTC
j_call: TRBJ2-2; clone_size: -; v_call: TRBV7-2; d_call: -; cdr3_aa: CASSPHRADGELFF; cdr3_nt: TGTGCCAGCAGTCCACACAGGGCGGACGGGGAGCTGTTTTTT
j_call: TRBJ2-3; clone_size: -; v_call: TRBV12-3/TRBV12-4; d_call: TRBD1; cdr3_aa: CASSLARQGRMYF; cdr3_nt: TGTGCCAGCAGTTTAGCGCGACAGGGGCGAATGTATTTT
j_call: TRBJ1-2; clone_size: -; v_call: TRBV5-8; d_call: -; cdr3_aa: CASSPQGAETRYGYTF; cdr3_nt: TGTGCCAGCAGCCCACAGGGTGCGGAGACTCGATATGGCTACACCTTC
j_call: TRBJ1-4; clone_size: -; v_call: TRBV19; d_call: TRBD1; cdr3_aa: CASSRPGGTTNEKLFF; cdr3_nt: TGTGCCAGTAGCCGCCCAGGGGGAACAACTAATGAAAAACTGTTTTTT
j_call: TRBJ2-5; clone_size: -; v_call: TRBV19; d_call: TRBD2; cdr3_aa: CASTGTSVETQYF; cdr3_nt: TGTGCCAGCACCGGGACTAGCGTAGAGACCCAGTACTTC
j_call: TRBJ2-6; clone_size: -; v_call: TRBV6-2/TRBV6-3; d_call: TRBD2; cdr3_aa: CASSSSGVGHPGANVLTF; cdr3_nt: TGTGCCAGCAGCTCTAGCGGCGTGGGCCATCCCGGGGCCAACGTCCTGACTTTC
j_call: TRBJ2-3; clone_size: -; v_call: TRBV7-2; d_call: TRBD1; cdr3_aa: CASSVTSGQHTQYF; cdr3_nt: TGTGCCAGCAGCGTCACCTCGGGACAGCATACGCAGTATTTT
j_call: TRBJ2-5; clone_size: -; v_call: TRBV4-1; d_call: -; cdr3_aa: CASSQGGAPETQYF; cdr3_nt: TGCGCCAGCAGCCAAGGCGGGGCACCAGAGACCCAGTACTTC
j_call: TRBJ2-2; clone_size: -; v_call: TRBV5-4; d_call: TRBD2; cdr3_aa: CASSPGLAVSTGELFF; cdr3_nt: TGTGCCAGCAGCCCAGGACTAGCGGTCTCCACCGGGGAGCTGTTTTTT
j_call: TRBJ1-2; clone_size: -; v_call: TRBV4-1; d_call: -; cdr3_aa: CASSQDQGFGYTF; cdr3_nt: TGCGCCAGCAGCCAAGATCAGGGATTTGGCTACACCTTC
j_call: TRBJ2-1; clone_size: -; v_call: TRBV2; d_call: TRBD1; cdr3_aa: CASGKDRADNEQFF; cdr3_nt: TGTGCCAGCGGCAAAGACAGGGCGGACAATGAGCAGTTCTTC
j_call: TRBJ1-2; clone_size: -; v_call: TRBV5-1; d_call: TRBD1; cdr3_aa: CASSQDRGYGYTF; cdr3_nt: TGCGCCAGCAGCCAGGACAGGGGCTATGGCTACACCTTC
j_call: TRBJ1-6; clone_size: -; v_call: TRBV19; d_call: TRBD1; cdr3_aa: CASREGQQNSPLHF; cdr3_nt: TGTGCCAGTAGAGAGGGACAGCAAAATTCACCCCTCCACTTT
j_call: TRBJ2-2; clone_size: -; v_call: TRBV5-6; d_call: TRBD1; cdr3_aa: CASSPDRGITGELFF; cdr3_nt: TGTGCCAGCAGCCCCGACAGGGGGATCACCGGGGAGCTGTTTTTT
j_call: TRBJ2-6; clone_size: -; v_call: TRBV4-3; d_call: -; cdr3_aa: CASSQDTPSSGANVLTF; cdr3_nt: TGCGCCAGCAGCCAAGATACCCCTAGCTCTGGGGCCAACGTCCTGACTTTC
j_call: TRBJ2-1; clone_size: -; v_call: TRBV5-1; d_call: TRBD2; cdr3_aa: CASSLLSGSSYNEQFF; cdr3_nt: TGCGCCAGCAGCTTGCTTAGCGGGAGCTCCTACAATGAGCAGTTCTTC
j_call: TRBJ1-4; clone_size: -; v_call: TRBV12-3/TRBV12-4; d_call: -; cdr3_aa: CASTLGRERKLFF; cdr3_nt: TGTGCCAGCACTCTAGGCCGGGAAAGGAAACTGTTTTTT
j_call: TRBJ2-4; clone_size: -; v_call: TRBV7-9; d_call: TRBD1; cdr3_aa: CASSLNRGRIAKNIQYF; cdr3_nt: TGTGCCAGCAGCTTAAACAGGGGGCGGATAGCCAAAAACATTCAGTACTTC
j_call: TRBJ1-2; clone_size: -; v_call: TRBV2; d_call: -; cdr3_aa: CASLWRPTNYGYTF; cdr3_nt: TGTGCCAGTTTGTGGCGGCCCACTAACTATGGCTACACCTTC
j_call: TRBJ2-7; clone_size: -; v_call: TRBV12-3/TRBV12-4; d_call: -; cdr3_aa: CASSAGTPTEQYF; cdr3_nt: TGTGCCAGCAGCGCCGGGACACCGACCGAGCAGTACTTC
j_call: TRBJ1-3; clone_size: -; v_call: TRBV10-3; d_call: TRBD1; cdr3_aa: CATSRRGQEHLWGDTIYF; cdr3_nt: TGTGCCACCTCTCGCCGGGGACAGGAGCACCTGTGGGGGGACACCATATATTTT
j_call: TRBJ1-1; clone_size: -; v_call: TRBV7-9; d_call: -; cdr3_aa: CASSWVGGEAFF; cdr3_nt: TGTGCCAGCAGCTGGGTAGGGGGTGAAGCTTTCTTT
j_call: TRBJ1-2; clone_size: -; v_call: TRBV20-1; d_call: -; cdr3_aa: CSAPSSNGYTF; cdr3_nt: TGCAGTGCTCCGTCCTCTAACGGCTACACCTTC
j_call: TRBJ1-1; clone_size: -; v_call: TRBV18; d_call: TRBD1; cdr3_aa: CASSPGTGLNTEAFF; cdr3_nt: TGTGCCAGCTCACCAGGGACAGGGCTGAACACTGAAGCTTTCTTT
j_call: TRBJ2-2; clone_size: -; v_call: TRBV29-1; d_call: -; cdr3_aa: CSVYLNTRAGELFF; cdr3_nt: TGCAGCGTCTATTTAAATACTAGGGCCGGGGAGCTGTTTTTT
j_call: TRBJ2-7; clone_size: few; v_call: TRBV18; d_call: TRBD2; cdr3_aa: CASSPIEELAGTLQYF; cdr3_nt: TGTGCCAGCTCACCAATTGAAGAACTAGCGGGGACCCTGCAGTACTTC
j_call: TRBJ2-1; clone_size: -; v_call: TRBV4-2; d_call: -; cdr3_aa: CASSQDGSKYNEQFF; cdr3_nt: TGTGCCAGCAGCCAAGATGGGAGCAAGTACAATGAGCAGTTCTTC
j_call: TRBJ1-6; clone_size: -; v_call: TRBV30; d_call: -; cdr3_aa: CAWSQEGFYNSPLHF; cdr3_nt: TGTGCCTGGAGTCAGGAGGGGTTCTATAATTCACCCCTCCACTTT
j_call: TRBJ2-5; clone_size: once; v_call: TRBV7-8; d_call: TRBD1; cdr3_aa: CASSLGTGGLVETQYF; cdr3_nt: TGTGCCAGCAGCTTGGGGACAGGGGGCCTGGTAGAGACCCAGTACTTC
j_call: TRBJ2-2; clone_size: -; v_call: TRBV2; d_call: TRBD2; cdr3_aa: CASSPLAGGPLTGELFF; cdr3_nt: TGTGCCAGCAGTCCACTAGCGGGGGGGCCGCTCACCGGGGAGCTGTTTTTT
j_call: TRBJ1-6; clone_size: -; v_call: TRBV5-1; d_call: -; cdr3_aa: CASSLVAGTGSPLHF; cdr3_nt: TGCGCCAGCAGCTTGGTGGCCGGCACGGGTTCACCCCTCCACTTT
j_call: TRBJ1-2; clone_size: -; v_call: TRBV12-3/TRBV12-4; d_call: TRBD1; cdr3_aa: CASSPDRYGYTF; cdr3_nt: TGTGCCAGCAGTCCGGACAGGTATGGCTACACCTTC